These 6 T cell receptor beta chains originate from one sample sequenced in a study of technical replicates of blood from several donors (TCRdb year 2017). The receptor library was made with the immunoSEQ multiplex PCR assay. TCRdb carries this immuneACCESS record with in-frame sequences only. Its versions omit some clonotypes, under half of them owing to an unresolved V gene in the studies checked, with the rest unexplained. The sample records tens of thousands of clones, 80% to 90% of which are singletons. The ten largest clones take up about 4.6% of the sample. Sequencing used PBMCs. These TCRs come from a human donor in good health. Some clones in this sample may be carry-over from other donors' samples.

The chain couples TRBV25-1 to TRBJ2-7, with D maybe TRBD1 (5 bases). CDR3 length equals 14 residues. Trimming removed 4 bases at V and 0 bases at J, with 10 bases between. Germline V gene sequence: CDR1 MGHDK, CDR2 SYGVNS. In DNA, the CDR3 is TGTGCCAGCAGTGCCCGGCAGGGCTCCTACGAGCAGTACTTC. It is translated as CASSARQGSYEQYF.

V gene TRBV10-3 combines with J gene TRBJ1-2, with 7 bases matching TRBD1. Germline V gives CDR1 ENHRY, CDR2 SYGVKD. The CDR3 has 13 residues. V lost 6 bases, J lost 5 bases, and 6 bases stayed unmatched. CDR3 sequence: CAIRGQRSYGYTF. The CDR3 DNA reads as TGTGCCATCAGGGGACAGCGCTCATATGGCTACACCTTC.

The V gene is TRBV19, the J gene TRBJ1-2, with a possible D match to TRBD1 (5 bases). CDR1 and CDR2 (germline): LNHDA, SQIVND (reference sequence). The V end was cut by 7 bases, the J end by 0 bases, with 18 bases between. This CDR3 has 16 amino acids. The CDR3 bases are TGTGCCAGTAACGGGGGTACAGCGTCCTCTAACTATGGCTACACCTTC. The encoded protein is CASNGGTASSNYGYTF.

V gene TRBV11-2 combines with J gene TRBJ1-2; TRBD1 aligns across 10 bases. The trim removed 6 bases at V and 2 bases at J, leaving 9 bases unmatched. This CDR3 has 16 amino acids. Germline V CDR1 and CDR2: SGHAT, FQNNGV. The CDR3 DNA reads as TGTGCCAGCAGTCGAACCGGGACAGGGGCGAACTATGGCTACACCTTC. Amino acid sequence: CASSRTGTGANYGYTF.

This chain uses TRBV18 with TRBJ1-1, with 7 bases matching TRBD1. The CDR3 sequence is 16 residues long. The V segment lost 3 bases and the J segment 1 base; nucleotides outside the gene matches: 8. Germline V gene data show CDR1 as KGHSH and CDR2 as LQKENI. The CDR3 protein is CASSPSRQGGNTEAFF. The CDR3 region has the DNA TGTGCCAGCTCACCCAGCCGACAGGGAGGGAACACTGAAGCTTTCTTT.

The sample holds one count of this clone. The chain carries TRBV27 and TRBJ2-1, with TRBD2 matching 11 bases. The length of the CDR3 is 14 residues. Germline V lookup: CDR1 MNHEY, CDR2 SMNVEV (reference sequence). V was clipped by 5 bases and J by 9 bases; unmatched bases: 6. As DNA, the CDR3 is TGTGCCAGCAGTCTAGCGGGGGGTCGGGTTGAGCAGTTCTTC. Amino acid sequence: CASSLAGGRVEQFF.